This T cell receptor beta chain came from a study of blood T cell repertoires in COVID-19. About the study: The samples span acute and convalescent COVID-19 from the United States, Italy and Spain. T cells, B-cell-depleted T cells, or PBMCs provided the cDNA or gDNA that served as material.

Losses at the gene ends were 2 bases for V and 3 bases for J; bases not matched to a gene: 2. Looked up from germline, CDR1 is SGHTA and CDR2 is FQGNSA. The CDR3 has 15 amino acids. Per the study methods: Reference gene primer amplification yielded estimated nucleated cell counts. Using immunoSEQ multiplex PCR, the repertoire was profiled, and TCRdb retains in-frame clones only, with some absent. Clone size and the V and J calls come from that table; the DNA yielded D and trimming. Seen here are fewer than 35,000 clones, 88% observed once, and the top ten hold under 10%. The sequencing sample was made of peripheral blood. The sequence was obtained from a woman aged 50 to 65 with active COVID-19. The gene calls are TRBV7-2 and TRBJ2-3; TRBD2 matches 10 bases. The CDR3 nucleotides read TGTGCCAGCAGCTTACCTAGCGGGAGTACAGATACGCAGTATTTT. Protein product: CASSLPSGSTDTQYF. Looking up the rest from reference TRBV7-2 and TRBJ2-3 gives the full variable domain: GAGVSQSPSNKVTEKGKDVELRCDPISGHTALYWYRQSLGQGLEFLIYFQGNSAPDKSGLPSDRFSAERTGGSVSTLTIQRTQQEDSAVYLCASSLPSGSTDTQYFGPGTRLTVL.